This record looks at one T cell receptor beta chain sequence and its context. The source of the sample is a study of shared clonotypes between healthy human individuals. Germline V gene lookup returns CDR1 SGHRS and CDR2 YFSETQ. The V end lost 7 bases, the J end lost 6 bases, and 18 bases lay between the germline ends. The CDR3 is 14 amino acids. Here immunoSEQ multiplex PCR was the method, and the copy in TCRdb shows in-frame clones only, minus some. The table shows millions of clones, with 95% occurring only once. The source of this sequence is a man aged 18 to 30 in good health. The chain has TRBV5-1 and TRBJ2-3; possible D gene TRBD2, 5 bases. The sequencing input was naive CD4+ T cells sorted from blood. The subset is: CD45RA+ positively selected. Written as DNA, the CDR3 is TGCGCCAGCGCTGGACTCTCCGTCTTGGATACGCAGTATTTT. Protein sequence: CASAGLSVLDTQYF.